Following are 8 T cell receptor beta chains from one sample sequenced in a study of CXCR3-negative and CXCR3-positive naive CD8 T cells. Whole-study results and caveats: Naive CXCR3-positive cells had TRB CDR3s more hydrophobic than those of CXCR3-negative naive cells.

TRB cDNA libraries were made by UMI-labeled 5' RACE. TCRdb re-called the 5' RACE reads and catalogs CDR3 proteins one per entry, DNA excluded. The sample totals 100,000 to 150,000 distinct CDR3 sequences. Antigen specificity for these receptors is unknown. The specimen sequenced was naive CXCR3+ CD8+ T cells from blood. Indicated subset: CD45RO-CCR7+CD27+CD95- naive CD8+ T cells expressing CXCR3 (TNR3+). The source is a human donor in good health. Some clones in this sample may be carry-over from other donors' samples.

The chain combines TRBV4-2 with TRBJ2-7. The CDR3 consists of 13 residues. In germline, CDR1 is LGHNA, CDR2 YNFKEQ. CDR3 amino acids: CASSQDPGIEEYF.

The chain has TRBV5-1 and TRBJ2-7; TCRdb's D call, TRBD2, is unchecked because there is no DNA. The germline V gene encodes CDR1 SGHRS and CDR2 YFSETQ. The CDR3 contains 14 residues. CDR3 protein: CASSLRDSRYEQYF.

The V call is TRBV9, the J call TRBJ2-3; the D call of TRBD1 rests on TCRdb alone, since no DNA is present to check it. Germline lookup yields CDR1 SGDLS and CDR2 YYNGEE. CDR3 length: 17 amino acids. The CDR3 sequence: CASSASRTGFSTVTQYF.

The rearrangement links TRBV5-4 to TRBJ2-7; TCRdb names TRBD1, which stays unverified in the absence of DNA. CDR1 and CDR2 (germline): SGHNT, YYREEE (reference sequence). This CDR3 contains 15 residues. The CDR3 loop reads CASSLGAGVPYEQYF.

The chain is built from TRBV14 and TRBJ2-7; there is no DNA to check the TCRdb D call of TRBD1. The CDR3 is 15 amino acids. Germline V gene lookup returns CDR1 SGHDN and CDR2 FVKESK. The CDR3 here is CASSQDMGQDYEQYF.

The V call is TRBV7-9, the J call TRBJ2-1; TCRdb lists TRBD1, though no DNA is available to test this call. CDR1 is SEHNR and CDR2 is FQNEAQ in the germline V gene (reference sequence). The CDR3 runs 13 residues. The CDR3 spells CASSSTGVNEQFF.

This CDR3 is CASSVPSVASRFGEQFF. The J gene is TRBJ2-1, the V gene TRBV2; checking the TCRdb D call of TRBD2 is not possible without DNA. From germline, CDR1 is SNHLY and CDR2 FYNNEI. This CDR3 spans 17 amino acids. Full variable domain (outside the CDR3, taken from reference TRBV2 and TRBJ2-1): EPEVTQTPSHQVTQMGQEVILRCVPISNHLYFYWYRQILGQKVEFLVSFYNNEISEKSEIFDDQFSVERPDGSNFTLKIRSTKLEDSAMYFCASSVPSVASRFGEQFFGPGTRLTVL.

J is TRBJ1-5 and V is TRBV7-3; TCRdb picks TRBD1, but there is no DNA to check that call. This CDR3 is built from 17 residues. The V gene's germline CDR1 is SGHTA and CDR2 FQGTGA. The CDR3 reads CASSLILSRGGNQPQHF. The whole variable domain, filled in from reference TRBV7-3 and TRBJ1-5, reads GAGVSQTPSNKVTEKGKYVELRCDPISGHTALYWYRQSLGQGPEFLIYFQGTGAADDSGLPNDRFFAVRPEGSVSTLKIQRTERGDSAVYLCASSLILSRGGNQPQHFGDGTRLSIL.